The 5 T cell receptor beta chains in this list originate from one sample, sequenced in a study of T-cell reconstitution after alpha-beta-depleted transplantation in children. Unique molecular identifiers were incorporated into the prepared TCRbeta library. TCRdb called the PCR reads again in MiXCR, with one record for every CDR3 protein. The table has approximately 1,000,000 distinct CDR3 sequences, roughly 29% seen once. The source material was PBMCs, mostly from graft donor cells, sampled 360 days after TCRalphabeta/CD19-depleted stem cell transplant. These TCRs come from a boy under two years old who had a stem cell transplant for SCID, so the T cells may come from the graft donor.

This clonotype was recorded a few times. The chain employs TRBV24-1 and TRBJ2-1; D is unclear. Trimming took 7 bases from V and 5 from J, leaving 8 bases between them. The V gene's germline CDR1 is KGHDR and CDR2 SFDVKD. The CDR3 extends over 12 amino acids. The CDR3 spells CATSRDDNEQFF. DNA for the CDR3: TGTGCCACCAGCCGAGATGACAATGAGCAGTTCTTC.

This clonotype was seen only once. The chain uses TRBV5-1 and TRBJ1-1; D perhaps matches TRBD1 (6 bases). This CDR3 region has 13 residues. From germline, CDR1 is SGHRS and CDR2 YFSETQ. V gave up 5 bases and J gave up 6 bases, with 14 bases separating them. The DNA of the CDR3 is TGCGCCAGCAGATTCGTGGGGGGGCCTGAAGCTTTCTTT. Protein product: CASRFVGGPEAFF.

This clonotype appeared a few times. The rearrangement links TRBV3-1 to TRBJ1-5; a possible D gene is TRBD1 (6 bases). V lost 1 base to trimming and J lost 3 bases, with 7 bases between them. The CDR3 loop spans 14 amino acids. Germline V gives CDR1 LGHDT, CDR2 YNNKEL (reference sequence). This CDR3 reads CASSQAGDNQPQHF. The CDR3, as DNA: TGTGCCAGCAGCCAAGCAGGGGACAATCAGCCCCAGCATTTT.

The chain links TRBV4-1 to TRBJ1-1; D is possibly TRBD1 (6 bases). Per the germline V gene, CDR1 is MGHRA and CDR2 is YSYEKL. The CDR3 contains 14 residues. The ends were cut back, 4 bases at V and 3 bases at J, with 12 bases in the middle. CDR3 amino acids: CASSLGQWDTEAFF. The DNA for the CDR3 is TGCGCCAGCAGCCTCGGACAGTGGGACACTGAAGCTTTCTTT.

The chain combines TRBV18 with TRBJ2-3, with a possible D match to TRBD1 (6 bases). V lost 5 bases, J lost 4 bases, and 16 bases lay in between. The germline V gene encodes CDR1 KGHSH and CDR2 LQKENI. The CDR3 has 15 residues. The CDR3 reads CASSFGQPAADTQYF. DNA for the CDR3: TGTGCCAGCTCATTTGGACAGCCCGCCGCAGATACGCAGTATTTT.